A selection of T cell receptor beta chains follows, all from one sample in a study of Graves' ophthalmopathy and Graves' hyperthyroidism. One entry per CDR3 protein results from TCRdb running MiXCR on the multiplex PCR reads. The sample records 680,000 or so distinct CDR3 sequences, 20% to 25% being singletons. The sample taken for sequencing was peripheral blood. Source of these receptors: a woman between 18 and 29 years old with stable Graves' hyperthyroidism. Some clones in this sample may be carry-over from other donors' samples. CDR3s include the opening cysteine and the closing phenylalanine or tryptophan. The D gene is left open where the match is weak. Some rows mark clone size as missing; the rest say once, few, many or name a class of expanded clone.

v_call	d_call	clone_size	j_call	cdr3_aa	cdr3_nt
TRBV30	-	many	TRBJ2-7	CAWRRQGGGSYEQYF	TGTGCCTGGAGACGCCAGGGAGGGGGGTCCTACGAGCAGTACTTC
TRBV29-1	-	many	TRBJ2-2	CSVRRLEGGELFF	TGCAGCGTTCGTAGACTAGAGGGCGGGGAGCTGTTTTTT
TRBV7-8	-	many	TRBJ2-2	CASSLLGGWSGELFF	TGTGCCAGCAGCTTATTAGGGGGTTGGTCCGGGGAGCTGTTTTTT
TRBV29-1	TRBD1	many	TRBJ1-2	CSVGGQGDGYTF	TGCAGCGTTGGTGGACAGGGGGATGGCTACACCTTC
TRBV11-2	-	few	TRBJ2-2	CASSLSRAQGTGELFF	TGTGCCAGCAGCTTAAGCCGGGCCCAAGGCACCGGGGAGCTGTTTTTT
TRBV6-1	-	many	TRBJ1-1	CASSHGGVPEAFF	TGTGCCAGCAGCCACGGTGGAGTCCCTGAAGCTTTCTTT
TRBV6-1	TRBD1	many	TRBJ1-2	CASSENLGTDTF	TGTGCCAGCAGTGAAAACCTCGGGACAGACACCTTC
TRBV6-1	-	many	TRBJ1-6	CASSREGSSYNSPLHF	TGTGCCAGCAGCCGTGAGGGGAGCTCCTATAATTCACCCCTCCACTTT
TRBV7-9	TRBD2	many	TRBJ2-7	CASSYGLAEVYEQYF	TGTGCCAGCAGCTATGGACTAGCGGAGGTATACGAGCAGTACTTC
TRBV6-1	TRBD1	-	TRBJ1-1	CASRTTGPAFF	TGTGCCAGCAGGACGACAGGGCCAGCTTTCTTT
TRBV20-1	TRBD2	many	TRBJ2-5	CSARGLAGGKETQYF	TGCAGTGCGCGGGGACTAGCGGGGGGTAAGGAGACCCAGTACTTC
TRBV6-2/TRBV6-3	-	many	TRBJ1-2	CASSPGQIYGYTF	TGTGCCAGCAGCCCCGGACAGATCTATGGCTACACCTTC
TRBV6-5	-	-	TRBJ1-1	CASSFATPMNTEAFF	TGTGCCAGCAGTTTCGCGACACCCATGAACACTGAAGCTTTCTTT